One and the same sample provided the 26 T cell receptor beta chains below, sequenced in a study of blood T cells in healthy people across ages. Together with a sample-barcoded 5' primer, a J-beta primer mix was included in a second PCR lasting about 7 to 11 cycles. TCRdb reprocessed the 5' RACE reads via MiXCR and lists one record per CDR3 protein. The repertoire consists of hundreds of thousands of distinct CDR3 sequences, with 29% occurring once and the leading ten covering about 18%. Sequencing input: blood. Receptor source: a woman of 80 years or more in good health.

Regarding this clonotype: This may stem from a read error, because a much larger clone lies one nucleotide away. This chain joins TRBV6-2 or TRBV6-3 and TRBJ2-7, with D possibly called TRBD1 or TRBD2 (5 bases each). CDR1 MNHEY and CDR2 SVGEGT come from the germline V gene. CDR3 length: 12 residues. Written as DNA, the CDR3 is TGTGCCGGCAGTTACGGGGCTAGCGAGCAGTACTTC. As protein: CAGSYGASEQYF.

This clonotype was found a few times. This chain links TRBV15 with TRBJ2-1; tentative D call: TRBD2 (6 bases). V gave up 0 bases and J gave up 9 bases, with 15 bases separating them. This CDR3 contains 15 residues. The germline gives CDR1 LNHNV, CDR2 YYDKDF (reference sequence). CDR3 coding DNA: TGTGCCACCAGCAGAGACCCGGGGGAGAGGGGTGAGCAGTTCTTC. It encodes CATSRDPGERGEQFF. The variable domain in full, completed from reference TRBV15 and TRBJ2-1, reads DAMVIQNPRYQVTQFGKPVTLSCSQTLNHNVMYWYQQKSSQAPKLLFHYYDKDFNNEADTPDNFQSRRPNTSFCFLDIRSPGLGDTAMYLCATSRDPGERGEQFFGPGTRLTVL.

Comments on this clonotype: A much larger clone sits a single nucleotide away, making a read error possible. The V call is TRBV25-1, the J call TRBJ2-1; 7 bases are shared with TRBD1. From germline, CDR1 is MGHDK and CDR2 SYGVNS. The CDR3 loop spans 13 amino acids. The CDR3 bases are TGTGCCTGCAGTGCGACAGGGAAGGTTGAGCAGTTCTTC. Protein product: CACSATGKVEQFF.

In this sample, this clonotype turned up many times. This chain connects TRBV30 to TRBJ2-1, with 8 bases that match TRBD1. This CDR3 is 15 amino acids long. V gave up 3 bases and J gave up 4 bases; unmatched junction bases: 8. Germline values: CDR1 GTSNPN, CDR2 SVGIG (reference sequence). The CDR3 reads CAWRGDRGPYNEQFF. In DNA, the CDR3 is TGTGCCTGGAGGGGAGACAGGGGACCTTACAATGAGCAGTTCTTC.

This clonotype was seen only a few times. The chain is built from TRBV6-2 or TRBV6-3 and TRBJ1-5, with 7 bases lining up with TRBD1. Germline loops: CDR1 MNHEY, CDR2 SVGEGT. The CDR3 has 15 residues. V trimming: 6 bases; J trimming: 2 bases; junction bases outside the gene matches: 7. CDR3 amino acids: CASRKQGIGNQPQHF. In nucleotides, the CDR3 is TGTGCCAGCAGGAAACAGGGGATCGGCAATCAGCCCCAGCATTTT.

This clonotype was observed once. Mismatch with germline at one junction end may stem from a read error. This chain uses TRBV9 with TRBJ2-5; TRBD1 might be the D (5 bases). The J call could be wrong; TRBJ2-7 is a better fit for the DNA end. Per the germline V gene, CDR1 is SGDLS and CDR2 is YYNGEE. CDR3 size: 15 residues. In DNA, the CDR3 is TGTGCCGGCAGCTCCATAGACAGTTTCGCCGGCGAGCAGTACTTC. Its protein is CAGSSIDSFAGEQYF.

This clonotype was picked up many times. The CDR3 is CASSFLSSYNEQFF. Written as DNA, the CDR3 is TGTGCCAGCAGCTTCCTCAGCTCCTACAATGAGCAGTTCTTC. V and J are TRBV11-2 and TRBJ2-1; D ambiguous. Germline loops: CDR1 SGHAT, CDR2 FQNNGV. The CDR3 runs to 14 residues. Deletions cut 3 bases from V and 0 bases from J, with 6 bases between.

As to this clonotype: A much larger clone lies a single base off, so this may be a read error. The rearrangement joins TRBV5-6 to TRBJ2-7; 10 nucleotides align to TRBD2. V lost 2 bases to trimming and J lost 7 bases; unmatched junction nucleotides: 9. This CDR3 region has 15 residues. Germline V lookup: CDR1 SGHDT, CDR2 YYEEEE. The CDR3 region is CASSFRTSGIYEQYF. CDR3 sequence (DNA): TGTGCCAGCAGCTTCAGAACTAGCGGGATATATGAGCAGTACTTC. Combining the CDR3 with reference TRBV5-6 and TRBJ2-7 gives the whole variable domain DAGVTQSPTHLIKTRGQQVTLRCSPKSGHDTVSWYQQALGQGPQFIFQYYEEEERQRGNFPDRFSGHQFPNYSSELNVNALLLGDSALYLCASSFRTSGIYEQYFGPGTRLTVT.

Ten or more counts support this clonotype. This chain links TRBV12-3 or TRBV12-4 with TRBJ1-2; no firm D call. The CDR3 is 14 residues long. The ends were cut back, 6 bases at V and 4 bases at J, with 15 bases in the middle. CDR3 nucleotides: TGTGCCAGCAGCCGGACCGCTCCTCCCTATGGCTACACCTTC. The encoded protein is CASSRTAPPYGYTF.

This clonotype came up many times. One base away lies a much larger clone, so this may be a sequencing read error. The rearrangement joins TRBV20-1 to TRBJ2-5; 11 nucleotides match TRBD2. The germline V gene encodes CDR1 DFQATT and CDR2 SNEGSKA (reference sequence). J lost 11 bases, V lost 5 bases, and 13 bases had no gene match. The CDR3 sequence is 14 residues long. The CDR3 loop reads CSALNSGGAYEQYF. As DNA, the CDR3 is TGCAGTGCTCTAAATAGCGGGGGGGCATATGAGCAGTACTTC.

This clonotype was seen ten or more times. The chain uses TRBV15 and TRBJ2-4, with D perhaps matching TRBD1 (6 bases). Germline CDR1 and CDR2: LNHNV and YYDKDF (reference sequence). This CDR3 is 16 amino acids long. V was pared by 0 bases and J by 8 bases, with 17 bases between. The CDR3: CATSRDLGTLSDIQYF. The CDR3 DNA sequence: TGTGCCACCAGCAGAGATCTCGGGACACTCAGTGACATTCAGTACTTC. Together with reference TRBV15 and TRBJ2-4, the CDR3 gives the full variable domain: DAMVIQNPRYQVTQFGKPVTLSCSQTLNHNVMYWYQQKSSQAPKLLFHYYDKDFNNEADTPDNFQSRRPNTSFCFLDIRSPGLGDTAMYLCATSRDLGTLSDIQYFGAGTRLSVL.

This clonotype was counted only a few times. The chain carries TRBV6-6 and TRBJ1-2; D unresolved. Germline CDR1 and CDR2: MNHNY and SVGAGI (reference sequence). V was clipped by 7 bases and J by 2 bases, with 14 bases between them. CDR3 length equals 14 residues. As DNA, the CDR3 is TGTGCCAGCACCGGACTTGCGGGAAACTATGGCTACACCTTC. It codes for CASTGLAGNYGYTF.

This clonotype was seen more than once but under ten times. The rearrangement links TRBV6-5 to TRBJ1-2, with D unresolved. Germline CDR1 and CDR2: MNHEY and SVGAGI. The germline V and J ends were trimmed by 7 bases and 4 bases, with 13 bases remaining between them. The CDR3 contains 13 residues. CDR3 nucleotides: TGTGCCAGCACCGACGGGAGAGTCTATGGCTACACCTTC. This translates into CASTDGRVYGYTF.

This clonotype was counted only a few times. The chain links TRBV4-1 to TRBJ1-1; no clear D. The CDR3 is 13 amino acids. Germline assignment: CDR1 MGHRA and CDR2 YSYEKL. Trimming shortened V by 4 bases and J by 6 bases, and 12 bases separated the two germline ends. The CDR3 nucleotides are TGCGCCAGCAGCCCTAAGAGAGTCGCTGAAGCTTTCTTT. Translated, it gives CASSPKRVAEAFF.

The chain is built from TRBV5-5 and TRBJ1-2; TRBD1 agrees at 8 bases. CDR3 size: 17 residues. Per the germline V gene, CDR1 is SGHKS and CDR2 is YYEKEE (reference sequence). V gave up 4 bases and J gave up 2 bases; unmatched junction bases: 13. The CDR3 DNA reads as TGTGCCAGCAGCCAACTACCCAGACAGGGGTCCAACTATGGCTACACCTTC. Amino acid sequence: CASSQLPRQGSNYGYTF.

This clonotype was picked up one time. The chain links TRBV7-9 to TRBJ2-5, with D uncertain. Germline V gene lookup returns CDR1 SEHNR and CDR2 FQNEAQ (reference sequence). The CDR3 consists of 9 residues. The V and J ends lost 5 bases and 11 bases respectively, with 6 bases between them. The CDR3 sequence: CASSPSQYF. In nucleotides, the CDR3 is TGTGCCAGCAGCCCCTCTCAGTACTTC.

CDR3 nucleotides: TGCGCCAGCAGCTTGGAGGCGCGGACGAACACCGGGGAGCTGTTTTTT. Translating gives CASSLEARTNTGELFF. This chain connects TRBV5-1 to TRBJ2-2; D is undetermined. The V gene lost 0 bases and the J gene lost 0 bases, with 9 bases spanning the gap. This CDR3 spans 16 amino acids. In germline, CDR1 is SGHRS, CDR2 YFSETQ.

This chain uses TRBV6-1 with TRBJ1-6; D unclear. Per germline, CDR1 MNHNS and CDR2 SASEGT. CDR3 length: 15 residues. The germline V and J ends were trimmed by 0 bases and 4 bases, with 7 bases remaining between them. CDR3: CASSEATPYNSPLHF. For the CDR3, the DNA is TGTGCCAGCAGTGAAGCGACACCTTATAATTCACCCCTCCACTTT.

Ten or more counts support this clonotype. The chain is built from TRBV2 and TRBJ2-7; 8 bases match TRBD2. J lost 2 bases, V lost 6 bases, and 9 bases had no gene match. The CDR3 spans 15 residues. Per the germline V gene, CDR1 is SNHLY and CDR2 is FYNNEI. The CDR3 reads CASRERGTPTYEQYF. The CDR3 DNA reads TGTGCCAGCAGGGAGCGGGGGACACCGACCTACGAGCAGTACTTC.

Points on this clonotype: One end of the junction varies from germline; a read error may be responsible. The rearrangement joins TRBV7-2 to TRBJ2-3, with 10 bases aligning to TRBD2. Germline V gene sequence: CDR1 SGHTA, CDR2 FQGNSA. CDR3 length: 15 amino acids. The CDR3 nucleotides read TGCGCCAGCAGCCAGGAGGGACTAGCGATAGATACGCAGTATTTT. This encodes CASSQEGLAIDTQYF.

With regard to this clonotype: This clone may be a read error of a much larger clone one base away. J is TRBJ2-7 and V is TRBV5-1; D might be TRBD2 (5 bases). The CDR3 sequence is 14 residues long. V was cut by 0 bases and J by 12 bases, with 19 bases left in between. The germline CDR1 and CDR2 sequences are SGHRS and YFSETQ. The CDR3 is CASSLEGLAETRYF. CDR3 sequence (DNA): TGCGCCAGCAGCTTGGAAGGCCTAGCAGAGACCCGGTACTTC.

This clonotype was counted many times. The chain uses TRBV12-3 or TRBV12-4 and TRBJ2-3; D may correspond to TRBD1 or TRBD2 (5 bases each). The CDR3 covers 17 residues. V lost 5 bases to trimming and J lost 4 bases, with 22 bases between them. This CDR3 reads CASSATPGPRGADTQYF. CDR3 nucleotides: TGTGCCAGCAGTGCCACCCCGGGACCCCGGGGCGCAGATACGCAGTATTTT.

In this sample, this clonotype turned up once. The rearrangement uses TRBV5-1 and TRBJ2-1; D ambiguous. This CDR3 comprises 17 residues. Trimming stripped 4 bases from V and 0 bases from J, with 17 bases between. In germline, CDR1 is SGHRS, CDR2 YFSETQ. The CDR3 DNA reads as TGCGCCAGCAGCATGGGCCGACGAGGAAGCTCCTACAATGAGCAGTTCTTC. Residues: CASSMGRRGSSYNEQFF.

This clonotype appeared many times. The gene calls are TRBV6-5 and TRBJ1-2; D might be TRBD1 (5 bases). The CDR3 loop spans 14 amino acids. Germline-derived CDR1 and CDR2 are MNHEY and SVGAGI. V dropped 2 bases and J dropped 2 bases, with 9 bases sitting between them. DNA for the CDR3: TGTGCCAGCAGTTACGGGGGGGGGAACTATGGCTACACCTTC. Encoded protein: CASSYGGGNYGYTF.

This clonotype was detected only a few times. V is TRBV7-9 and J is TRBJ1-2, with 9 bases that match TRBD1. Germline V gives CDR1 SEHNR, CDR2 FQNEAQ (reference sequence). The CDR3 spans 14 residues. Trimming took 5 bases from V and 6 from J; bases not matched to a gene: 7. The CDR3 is CASSRLTGGDGYTF. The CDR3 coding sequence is TGTGCCAGCAGCCGTTTGACAGGGGGAGATGGCTACACCTTC.

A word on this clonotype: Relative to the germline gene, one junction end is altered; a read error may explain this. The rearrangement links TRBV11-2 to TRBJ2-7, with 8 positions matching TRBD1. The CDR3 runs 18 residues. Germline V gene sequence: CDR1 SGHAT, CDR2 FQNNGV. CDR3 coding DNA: TGTGCCGGCAGCTCGGTGGCCCAGGGGGCGGCGAGCTCCTACGAGCAGTACTTC. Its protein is CAGSSVAQGAASSYEQYF. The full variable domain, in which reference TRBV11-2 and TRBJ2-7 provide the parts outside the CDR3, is EAGVAQSPRYKIIEKRQSVAFWCNPISGHATLYWYQQILGQGPKLLIQFQNNGVVDDSQLPKDRFSAERLKGVDSTLKIQPAKLEDSAVYLCAGSSVAQGAASSYEQYFGPGTRLTVT.